This note documents a single TCR beta chain sequence. Its antigen remains unidentified. This record comes from a study of beta chain features in type 1 diabetes. Study observations and caveats: Moderately but significantly shorter TCRB CDR3s were found in Type 1 diabetes patients in all four CD4+ subsets.

Every donor had blood drawn once into heparin, roughly 100 mL on average. Expressed TCRB transcripts got sequenced, as all isolated RNA was reverse transcribed. Sequencing used immunoSEQ multiplex PCR; TCRdb keeps in-frame clones, though not all of them. The sample has fewer than 450,000 clones, approximately 13% seen once. The germline V gene has CDR1 SGHDN and CDR2 FVKESK. V lost 1 base, J lost 6 bases, and 12 bases lay in between. This CDR3 comprises 14 residues. Sequenced material: naive CD4+ T cells from blood. This chain joins TRBV14 and TRBJ1-1, with unresolved D. The origin of this receptor is a woman aged 18-29 years with type 1 diabetes. The CDR3 loop reads CASSQGTRSPEAFF. The CDR3 nucleotides are TGTGCCAGCAGCCAAGGTACAAGGAGCCCTGAAGCTTTCTTT.